The 30 T cell receptor beta chains listed next were all sequenced from one sample in a study of regulatory T cells in long-lasting Graves disease. The TCR beta library used iRepertoire HTBI primers with Arm-PCR amplification of CDR3. One entry per CDR3 protein, called by TCRdb with MiXCR from the multiplex PCR reads. This sample carries 350,000 to 450,000 distinct CDR3 sequences, under 25% of them seen once, and the ten largest clones take around 21%. Time point specified: persistent/refractory GD, antithyroid drugs over 5 years with positive TRAb. RNA extracted from PBMCs served as the sequencing template. Sequencing was performed on peripheral blood mononuclear cells (PBMCs), taken when the disease was refractory, from a patient treated with antithyroid drugs. The receptor set was obtained from a female donor with Graves disease.

This clonotype was counted a few times. The rearrangement links TRBV9 to TRBJ2-2, with D unclear. This CDR3 is 14 amino acids long. Germline V gene data show CDR1 as SGDLS and CDR2 as YYNGEE. V lost 0 bases to trimming and J lost 4 bases, with 7 bases between them. CDR3 sequence (DNA): TGTGCCAGCAGCGTAGACCTGTTCACCGGGGAGCTGTTTTTT. This encodes CASSVDLFTGELFF.

The genes are TRBV5-4 and TRBJ2-7, with D perhaps matching TRBD1 (6 bases). This CDR3 contains 12 residues. Germline V gene data show CDR1 as SGHNT and CDR2 as YYREEE (reference sequence). Trimming cost V 4 bases and J 4 bases, with 9 bases left between them. The CDR3 nucleotides read TGTGCCAGCAGCATAGGGGGTTACGAGCAGTACTTC. It is translated as CASSIGGYEQYF.

This clonotype was detected only a few times. V and J are TRBV30 and TRBJ1-1; D is ambiguous. V lost 3 bases, J lost 0 bases, and 8 bases lay in between. Germline loops: CDR1 GTSNPN, CDR2 SVGIG (reference sequence). The CDR3 extends over 13 amino acids. CDR3 bases: TGTGCCTGGAGGAGCGGTCTGAACACTGAAGCTTTCTTT. This codes for CAWRSGLNTEAFF.

As concerns this clonotype: This may come from a read error, since a much larger clone is one base off. The chain is built from TRBV12-3 or TRBV12-4 and TRBJ2-5; D is unclear. The CDR3 extends over 15 amino acids. The CDR3 coding sequence is TGTGCCAGCAGTCTCCGACCGGGCCCCCAAGAGACCCTGTACTTC. It yields the protein CASSLRPGPQETLYF.

This clonotype was recorded at least ten times. The chain is built from TRBV6-5 and TRBJ2-7, with D maybe TRBD2 (6 bases). CDR1 and CDR2 from the germline V gene are MNHEY and SVGAGI. Between the trimmed V and J ends, which lost 2 bases and 6 bases, there was a span of 14 bases. The CDR3 length is 14 residues. The CDR3 nucleotides read TGTGCCAGCAGTTACGGGGCGGGATACCGCGAGCAGTACTTC. It is translated as CASSYGAGYREQYF.

This clonotype has more than one count but fewer than ten. The CDR3 DNA reads TGTGCCAGCAGCCCGGCGCGCAGAAACACCATATATTTT. It codes for CASSPARRNTIYF. The chain employs TRBV12-3 or TRBV12-4 and TRBJ1-3, with D hard to call. Deletions cut 6 bases from V and 5 bases from J, with 11 bases between. The length of the CDR3 is 13 residues.

This clonotype was recorded a few times. The chain links TRBV2 to TRBJ2-3, with 9 bases matching TRBD2. Germline V gene sequence: CDR1 SNHLY, CDR2 FYNNEI. This CDR3 comprises 14 residues. With 8 bases clipped from V and 4 bases from J, the junction kept 7 bases outside the gene matches. This chain's CDR3 is CASFGLASPDTQYF. The CDR3, as DNA: TGTGCCAGCTTTGGACTAGCGTCCCCAGATACGCAGTATTTT.

This clonotype was recorded many times. This rearrangement joins TRBV27 to TRBJ2-7; 8 bases are a match to TRBD2. V shed 2 bases, J shed 1 base, and the junction held 7 bases outside the gene matches. Germline V gene lookup returns CDR1 MNHEY and CDR2 SMNVEV (reference sequence). The CDR3 covers 16 residues. Here the CDR3 DNA reads TGTGCCAGCAGTTTAACCCCTGGCGGGAGGTCCTACGAGCAGTACTTC. Protein: CASSLTPGGRSYEQYF.

This clonotype was found a few times. The chain uses TRBV19 and TRBJ1-2; TRBD1 agrees at 9 bases. Germline CDR1 LNHDA, CDR2 SQIVND (reference sequence). Trimming at V came to 6 bases and at J to 6 bases, leaving 20 bases not matched to a gene. This CDR3 contains 18 residues. CDR3 sequence (DNA): TGTGCCAGTAGCCGTACCAACAGGGGGCCAGAGAGGATCGATGGCTACACCTTC. Its protein product is CASSRTNRGPERIDGYTF.

This clonotype was recorded many times. The CDR3 DNA sequence: TGTGCCAGCAGTTCCCGGGACAGGGACTATGGCTACACCTTC. This sequence encodes CASSSRDRDYGYTF. V gene TRBV6-5 combines with J gene TRBJ1-2; 9 bases are shared with TRBD1. The germline CDR1 and CDR2 sequences are MNHEY and SVGAGI. There are 14 residues in the CDR3. Unmatched junction bases numbered 3, after V lost 4 bases and J lost 3 bases.

The chain uses TRBV11-2 and TRBJ1-5; 9 nucleotides align to TRBD1. Germline values: CDR1 SGHAT, CDR2 FQNNGV. This CDR3 is 16 amino acids long. The V gene end was trimmed by 5 bases and the J gene end by 4 bases; junction bases not matched to a gene: 9. The CDR3 reads CASSKTQGQGNQPQHF. The CDR3 DNA follows: TGTGCCAGCAGCAAAACACAGGGACAGGGAAATCAGCCCCAGCATTTT. Full variable domain (rest looked up from reference TRBV11-2 and TRBJ1-5): EAGVAQSPRYKIIEKRQSVAFWCNPISGHATLYWYQQILGQGPKLLIQFQNNGVVDDSQLPKDRFSAERLKGVDSTLKIQPAKLEDSAVYLCASSKTQGQGNQPQHFGDGTRLSIL.

The rearrangement joins TRBV19 to TRBJ1-5; 7 bases are a match to TRBD1. V lost 6 bases and J lost 3; bases outside the gene matches: 11. Germline loops: CDR1 LNHDA, CDR2 SQIVND (reference sequence). The CDR3 consists of 16 residues. The CDR3 DNA follows: TGTGCCAGTAGGACAATCGACAGGGCTTACAATCAGCCCCAGCATTTT. Amino acids: CASRTIDRAYNQPQHF.

This clonotype was observed at least ten times. This rearrangement joins TRBV28 to TRBJ1-2, with a weak D call TRBD1 (6 bases). Germline CDR1 reads MDHEN; CDR2 reads SYDVKM. CDR3 length: 14 residues. Trimming took off 7 bases at V and 2 bases at J, with 14 bases between the two ends. CDR3 sequence (DNA): TGTGCCAGCACCCCTGGGGGGCAGAACTATGGCTACACCTTC. This encodes CASTPGGQNYGYTF.

In this sample, this clonotype turned up many times. The chain combines TRBV2 with TRBJ2-2; TRBD2 matches at 12 bases. The CDR3 contains 14 residues. The J segment lost 8 bases and the V segment lost 10 bases, leaving 8 bases of the junction unmatched. Germline CDR1 is SNHLY and CDR2 is FYNNEI. The CDR3 sequence is CATVTSGSSGELFF. Written as DNA, the CDR3 is TGTGCCACCGTGACTAGCGGGAGCTCTGGGGAGCTGTTTTTT. The variable domain in full, with the rest retrieved from reference TRBV2 and TRBJ2-2, is EPEVTQTPSHQVTQMGQEVILRCVPISNHLYFYWYRQILGQKVEFLVSFYNNEISEKSEIFDDQFSVERPDGSNFTLKIRSTKLEDSAMYFCATVTSGSSGELFFGEGSRLTVL.

This clonotype was seen many times. The rearrangement joins TRBV10-1 to TRBJ2-2; 9 bases agree with TRBD1. The CDR3 totals 18 residues. V lost 0 bases, J lost 5 bases, and 10 bases stayed unmatched. From germline, CDR1 is WNHNN and CDR2 SYGVQD (reference sequence). CDR3 DNA: TGCGCCAGCAGTGAGTCCTGGGTACAGGGGGCGAGGACCGGGGAGCTGTTTTTT. Its protein is CASSESWVQGARTGELFF.

The chain's CDR3 is CASSLEASGGVEQFF. DNA of the CDR3: TGTGCCAGCAGCTTAGAGGCTAGCGGAGGTGTGGAGCAGTTCTTC. J is TRBJ2-1 and V is TRBV11-2; 7 nucleotides align to TRBD2. V lost 0 bases, J lost 10 bases, and 9 bases stayed unmatched. This CDR3 region has 15 residues. The germline V gene has CDR1 SGHAT and CDR2 FQNNGV.

The chain carries TRBV9 and TRBJ1-3; D call uncertain. With 3 bases removed from V and 2 bases from J, the gap between germline ends came to 9 bases. Germline V gene lookup returns CDR1 SGDLS and CDR2 YYNGEE. The CDR3 has 14 residues. The CDR3 here is CASSGDIPGNTIYF. CDR3 DNA sequence: TGTGCCAGCAGCGGCGACATCCCTGGAAACACCATATATTTT.

This clonotype was counted only a few times. The chain joins TRBV30 to TRBJ1-2; D gene uncertain. Between the trimmed V and J ends, which lost 1 base and 8 bases, there was a span of 20 bases. The CDR3 has 15 residues. The germline CDR1 and CDR2 sequences are GTSNPN and SVGIG (reference sequence). The CDR3 here is CAWSDGSLRAYGYTF. CDR3 in DNA: TGTGCCTGGAGTGACGGTAGCCTTCGAGCCTACGGCTACACCTTC.

Ten or more counts support this clonotype. The rearrangement links TRBV20-1 to TRBJ2-7, with 10 bases that match TRBD2. Germline CDR1 reads DFQATT; CDR2 reads SNEGSKA (reference sequence). This CDR3 is 15 amino acids long. With V trimmed by 0 bases and J by 3 bases, 5 bases remained unmatched. CDR3 sequence reads: CSAREITSGIYEQYF. DNA for the CDR3: TGCAGTGCTAGAGAAATAACTAGCGGGATCTACGAGCAGTACTTC.

The chain is built from TRBV9 and TRBJ2-5; D is unclear. This CDR3 region has 16 residues. CDR1 is SGDLS, CDR2 YYNGEE, per germline. The V end was cut by 0 bases, the J end by 0 bases, with 12 bases between. For the CDR3, the DNA is TGTGCCAGCAGCGTAGGTGTAGGAAAGTACCAAGAGACCCAGTACTTC. Protein sequence: CASSVGVGKYQETQYF.

This clonotype appeared many times. The J gene is TRBJ2-7, the V gene TRBV11-2; the match to TRBD2 covers 7 bases. This CDR3 spans 12 amino acids. Trimming took 7 bases from V and 7 from J; bases not matched to a gene: 7. The germline V gene has CDR1 SGHAT and CDR2 FQNNGV. The CDR3 reads CASTIPGGEQYF. For the CDR3, the DNA is TGTGCCAGCACCATACCCGGGGGGGAGCAGTACTTC.

In this sample, this clonotype turned up a few times. The chain carries TRBV27 and TRBJ2-3, with 14 bases identical to TRBD2. Trimming took 10 bases from V and 5 from J; bases not matched to a gene: 8. Germline loops: CDR1 MNHEY, CDR2 SMNVEV (reference sequence). The CDR3 runs 15 residues. The CDR3 region is CATRLAGGPVDTQYF. The CDR3 coding sequence is TGTGCCACCCGACTAGCGGGAGGGCCAGTAGATACGCAGTATTTT.

Many counts were recorded for this clonotype. The chain joins TRBV7-2 to TRBJ2-7, with TRBD2 identical over 7 bases. The CDR3 totals 15 residues. Germline V gene sequence: CDR1 SGHTA, CDR2 FQGNSA. V lost 4 bases, J lost 0 bases, and 6 bases stayed unmatched. CDR3 DNA sequence: TGTGCCAGCAGCTCACTAGCGCTGAGCTCCTACGAGCAGTACTTC. This encodes CASSSLALSSYEQYF.

This clonotype was detected ten times or more. The chain uses TRBV29-1 and TRBJ1-1, with no clear D. The germline CDR1 and CDR2 sequences are SQVTM and ANQGSEA. The CDR3 length is 15 residues. The germline V and J ends were trimmed by 3 bases and 6 bases, with 20 bases remaining between them. CDR3 protein: CSVDAPVLVRPEAFF. The DNA of the CDR3 is TGCAGCGTTGACGCCCCTGTACTGGTCCGGCCTGAAGCTTTCTTT. The full variable domain, in which reference TRBV29-1 and TRBJ1-1 provide the parts outside the CDR3, is SAVISQKPSRDICQRGTSLTIQCQVDSQVTMMFWYRQQPGQSLTLIATANQGSEATYESGFVIDKFPISRPNLTFSTLTVSNMSPEDSSIYLCSVDAPVLVRPEAFFGQGTRLTVV.

This clonotype has only a few counts. The genes are TRBV19 and TRBJ1-1, with 7 bases matching TRBD1. With 5 bases clipped from V and 5 bases from J, the junction kept 2 bases outside the gene matches. Germline CDR1 LNHDA, CDR2 SQIVND (reference sequence). The CDR3 loop spans 12 amino acids. In nucleotides, the CDR3 is TGTGCCAGTAGTGTGACAGGGACTGAAGCTTTCTTT. The encoded protein is CASSVTGTEAFF.

The table lists this clonotype with many counts. The chain is built from TRBV5-5 and TRBJ2-4; 10 bases are a match to TRBD1. V lost 1 base to trimming and J lost 0 bases; unmatched junction nucleotides: 4. The V gene's germline CDR1 is SGHKS and CDR2 YYEKEE (reference sequence). This CDR3 spans 17 amino acids. CDR3: CASSLTGQGVAKNIQYF. The CDR3 nucleotides are TGTGCCAGCAGCTTGACCGGACAGGGGGTAGCCAAAAACATTCAGTACTTC.

J is TRBJ2-1 and V is TRBV19; tentatively, D is TRBD2 (6 bases). This CDR3 has 14 amino acids. V lost 3 bases and J lost 3, with 9 bases in between. Germline assignment: CDR1 LNHDA and CDR2 SQIVND (reference sequence). CDR3 protein: CASSMYGGYNEQFF. CDR3 bases: TGTGCCAGTAGTATGTACGGGGGCTACAATGAGCAGTTCTTC.

This clonotype was seen at least ten times. This rearrangement joins TRBV12-3 or TRBV12-4 to TRBJ2-7, with 10 bases that match TRBD2. There are 14 residues in the CDR3. V lost 5 bases, J lost 5 bases, and 6 bases stayed unmatched. CDR3 nucleotides: TGTGCCAGCAGTACGACTAGCGGGTCCCACGAGCAGTACTTC. This translates into CASSTTSGSHEQYF.

This clonotype was seen repeatedly, ten times or more. The rearrangement joins TRBV28 to TRBJ2-7; D is ambiguous. With 7 bases removed from V and 3 bases from J, the gap between germline ends came to 10 bases. CDR1 and CDR2 (germline): MDHEN, SYDVKM. This CDR3 spans 12 amino acids. This CDR3 is CASTLNSYEQYF. CDR3 in DNA: TGTGCCAGCACCCTCAACAGCTACGAGCAGTACTTC.

On this clonotype itself: At one end the junction does not follow the germline gene, possibly because of a read error. DNA for the CDR3: TGTGCCAGTGGTCGTCAAGGCCCGAGGGCCGGGAAGCTGTTTTTT. Translated: CASGRQGPRAGKLFF. The rearrangement joins TRBV19 to TRBJ2-2; a weak D match, TRBD2 (5 bases). The length of the CDR3 is 15 residues. Per the germline V gene, CDR1 is LNHDA and CDR2 is SQIVND (reference sequence).